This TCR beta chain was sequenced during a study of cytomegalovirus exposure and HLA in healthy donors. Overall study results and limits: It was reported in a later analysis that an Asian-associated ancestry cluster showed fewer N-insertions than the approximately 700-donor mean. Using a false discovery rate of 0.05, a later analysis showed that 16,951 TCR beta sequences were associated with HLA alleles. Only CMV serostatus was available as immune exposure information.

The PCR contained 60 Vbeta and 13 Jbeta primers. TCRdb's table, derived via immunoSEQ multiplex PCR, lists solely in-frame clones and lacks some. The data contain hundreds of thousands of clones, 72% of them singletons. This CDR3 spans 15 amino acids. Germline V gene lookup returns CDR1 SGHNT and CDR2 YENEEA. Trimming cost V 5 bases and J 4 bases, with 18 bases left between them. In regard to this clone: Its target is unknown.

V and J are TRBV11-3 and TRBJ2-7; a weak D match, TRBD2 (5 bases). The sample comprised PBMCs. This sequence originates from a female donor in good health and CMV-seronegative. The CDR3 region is CASSADGRWVYEQYF. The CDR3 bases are TGTGCCAGCAGCGCAGATGGGAGATGGGTGTACGAGCAGTACTTC.